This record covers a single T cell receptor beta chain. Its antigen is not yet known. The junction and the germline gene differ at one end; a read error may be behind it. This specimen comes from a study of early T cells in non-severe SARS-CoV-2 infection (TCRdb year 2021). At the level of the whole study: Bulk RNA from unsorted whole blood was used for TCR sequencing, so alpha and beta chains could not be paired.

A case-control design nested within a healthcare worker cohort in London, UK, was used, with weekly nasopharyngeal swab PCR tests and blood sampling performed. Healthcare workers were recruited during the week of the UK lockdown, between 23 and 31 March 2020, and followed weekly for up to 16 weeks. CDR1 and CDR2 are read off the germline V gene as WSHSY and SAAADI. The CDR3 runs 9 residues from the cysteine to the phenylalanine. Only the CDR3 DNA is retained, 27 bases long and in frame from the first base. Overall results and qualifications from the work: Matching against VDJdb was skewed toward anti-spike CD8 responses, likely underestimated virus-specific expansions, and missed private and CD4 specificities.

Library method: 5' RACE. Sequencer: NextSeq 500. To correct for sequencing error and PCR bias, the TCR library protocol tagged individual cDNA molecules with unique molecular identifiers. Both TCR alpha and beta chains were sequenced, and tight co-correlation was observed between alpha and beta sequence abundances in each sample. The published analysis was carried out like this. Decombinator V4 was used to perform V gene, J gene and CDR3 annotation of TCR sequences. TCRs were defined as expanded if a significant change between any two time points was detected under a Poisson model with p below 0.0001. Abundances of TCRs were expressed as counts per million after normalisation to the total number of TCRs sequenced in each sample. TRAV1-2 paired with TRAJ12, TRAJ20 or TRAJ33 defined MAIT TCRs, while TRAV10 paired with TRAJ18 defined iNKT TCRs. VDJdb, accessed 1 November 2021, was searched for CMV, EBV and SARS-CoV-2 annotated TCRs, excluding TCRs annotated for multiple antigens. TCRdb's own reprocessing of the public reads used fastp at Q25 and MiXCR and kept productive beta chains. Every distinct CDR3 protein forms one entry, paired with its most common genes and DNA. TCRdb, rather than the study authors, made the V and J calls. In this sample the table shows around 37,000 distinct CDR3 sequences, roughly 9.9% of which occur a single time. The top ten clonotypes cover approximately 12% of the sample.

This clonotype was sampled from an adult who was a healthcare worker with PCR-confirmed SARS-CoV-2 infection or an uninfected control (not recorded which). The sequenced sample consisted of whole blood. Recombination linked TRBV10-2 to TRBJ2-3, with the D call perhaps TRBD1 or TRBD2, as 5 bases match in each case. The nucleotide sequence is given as TGCGCCAGCCCCTGGGGACGATGTTTT. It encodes CASPWGRCF.